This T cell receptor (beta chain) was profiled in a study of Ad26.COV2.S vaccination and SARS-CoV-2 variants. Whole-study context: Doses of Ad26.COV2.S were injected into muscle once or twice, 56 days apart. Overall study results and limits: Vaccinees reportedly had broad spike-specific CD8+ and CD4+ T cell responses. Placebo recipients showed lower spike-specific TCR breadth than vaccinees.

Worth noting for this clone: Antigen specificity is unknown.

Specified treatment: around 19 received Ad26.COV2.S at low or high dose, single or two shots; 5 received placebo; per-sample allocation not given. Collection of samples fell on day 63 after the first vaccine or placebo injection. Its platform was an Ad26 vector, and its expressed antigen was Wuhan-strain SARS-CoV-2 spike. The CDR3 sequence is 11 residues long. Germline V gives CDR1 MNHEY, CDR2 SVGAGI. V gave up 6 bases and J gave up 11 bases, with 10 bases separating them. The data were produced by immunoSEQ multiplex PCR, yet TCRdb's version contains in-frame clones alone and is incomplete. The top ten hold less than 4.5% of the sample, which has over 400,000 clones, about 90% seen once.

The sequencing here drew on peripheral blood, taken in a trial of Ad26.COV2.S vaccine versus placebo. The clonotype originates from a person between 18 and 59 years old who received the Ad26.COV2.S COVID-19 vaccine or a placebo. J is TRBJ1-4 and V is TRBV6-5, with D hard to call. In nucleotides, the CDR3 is TGTGCCAGCAGGGAGTCGGGGAAACTGTTTTTT. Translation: CASRESGKLFF.